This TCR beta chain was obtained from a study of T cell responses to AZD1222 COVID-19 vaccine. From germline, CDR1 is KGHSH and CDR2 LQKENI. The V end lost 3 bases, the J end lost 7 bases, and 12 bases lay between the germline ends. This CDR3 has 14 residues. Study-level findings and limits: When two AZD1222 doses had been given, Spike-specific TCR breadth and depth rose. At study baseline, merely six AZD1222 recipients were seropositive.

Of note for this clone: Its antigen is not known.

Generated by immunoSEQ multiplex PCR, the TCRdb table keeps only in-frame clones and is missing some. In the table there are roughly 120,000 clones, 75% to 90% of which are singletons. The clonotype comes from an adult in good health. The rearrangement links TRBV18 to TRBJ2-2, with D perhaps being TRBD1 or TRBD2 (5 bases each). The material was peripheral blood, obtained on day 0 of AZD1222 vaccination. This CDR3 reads CASSPRGDGGELFF. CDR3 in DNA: TGTGCCAGCTCACCTAGGGGAGACGGCGGGGAGCTGTTTTTT.